These 16 T cell receptor beta chains were sequenced from one sample in a study of blood T cell repertoires in COVID-19. TCRdb's table, derived via immunoSEQ multiplex PCR, lists solely in-frame clones and lacks some. The sample contains 90,000 to 100,000 clones, roughly 90% of which appear only once. The specimen sequenced was peripheral blood. The receptor set was obtained from a man aged 45 to 65 with COVID-19, enrolled during active disease.

V gene TRBV7-8 combines with J gene TRBJ2-7, with D perhaps TRBD1 (7 bases). The CDR3 sequence is 17 residues long. Looked up from germline, CDR1 is SGHVS and CDR2 is FQNEAQ. V shed 3 bases and J shed 3 bases, with 21 bases lying between them. CDR3 amino acids: CASSLVRHRGLHYEQYF. Written as DNA, the CDR3 is TGTGCCAGCAGCTTGGTACGACACAGGGGACTCCACTACGAGCAGTACTTC. Looking up the rest from reference TRBV7-8 and TRBJ2-7 gives the full variable domain: GAGVSQSPRYKVAKRGQDVALRCDPISGHVSLFWYQQALGQGPEFLTYFQNEAQLDKSGLPSDRFFAERPEGSVSTLKIQRTQQEDSAVYLCASSLVRHRGLHYEQYFGPGTRLTVT.

This chain uses TRBV12-3 or TRBV12-4 with TRBJ1-3; D is unresolved. V lost 7 bases and J lost 1, with 8 bases in between. The CDR3 has 13 amino acids. Written as DNA, the CDR3 is TGTGCCAGCATACGGGGATCTGGAAACACCATATATTTT. Its translation: CASIRGSGNTIYF.

The rearrangement uses TRBV2 and TRBJ1-1; 7 bases map to TRBD1. Losses at the gene ends were 5 bases for V and 4 bases for J; bases not matched to a gene: 13. The CDR3 extends over 16 amino acids. Germline lookup yields CDR1 SNHLY and CDR2 FYNNEI. CDR3 DNA sequence: TGTGCCAGCAGTAAACTACAGGGGTTGGGAGGCACTGAAGCTTTCTTT. As protein: CASSKLQGLGGTEAFF.

The chain recombines TRBV9 with TRBJ1-3; D is unclear. The CDR3 runs to 15 residues. V lost 4 bases and J lost 0, with 11 bases in between. From germline, CDR1 is SGDLS and CDR2 YYNGEE. CDR3 DNA: TGTGCCAGCAGCCCGCGATCCTTCTCTGGAAACACCATATATTTT. It specifies CASSPRSFSGNTIYF.

The table lists this clone with a count of one. The chain uses TRBV6-4 and TRBJ2-1; D perhaps matches TRBD2 (6 bases). Germline CDR1 and CDR2: MRHNA and SNTAGT. Trimming shortened V by 11 bases and J by 7 bases, and 15 bases separated the two germline ends. This CDR3 is built from 12 residues. The CDR3 DNA reads as TGTGCCGGGATAAGTGCGGGGAATGAGCAGTTCTTC. As protein: CAGISAGNEQFF.

The V and J genes are TRBV6-5 and TRBJ1-5, with unresolved D. Germline V gene lookup returns CDR1 MNHEY and CDR2 SVGAGI. V gave up 6 bases and J gave up 6 bases, with 12 bases separating them. This CDR3 region has 13 residues. The CDR3 DNA is TGTGCCAGCAGGGCCAGGCTCTTTCAGCCCCAGCATTTT. It yields the protein CASRARLFQPQHF.

The chain is built from TRBV3-1 (or the pseudogene TRBV3-2) and TRBJ1-2, with 10 bases identical to TRBD1. J gave up 6 bases and V 4 bases, and 2 bases lay outside the gene matches. Germline lookup yields CDR1 LGHDT and CDR2 YNNKEL (reference sequence). The CDR3 consists of 13 residues. In DNA, the CDR3 is TGTGCCAGCAGCCCCGGGACAGGGGATGGCTACACCTTC. It yields the protein CASSPGTGDGYTF.

The rearrangement joins TRBV3-1 (or the pseudogene TRBV3-2) to TRBJ1-4; D unclear. The CDR3 runs 17 residues. V lost 0 bases and J 3 bases, leaving 14 bases between the germline ends. The V gene's germline CDR1 is LGHDT and CDR2 YNNKEL (reference sequence). The CDR3 DNA reads TGTGCCAGCAGCCAAGATCCCTCGGTGTTGGCTAATGAAAAACTGTTTTTT. This gives the protein CASSQDPSVLANEKLFF.

The chain couples TRBV23-1 to TRBJ2-2, with 10 bases lining up with TRBD1. TRBV23-1 is an open reading frame whose function is uncertain. The V segment lost 5 bases and the J segment 6 bases; nucleotides outside the gene matches: 9. The CDR3 covers 16 residues. The DNA of the CDR3 is TGCGCCAGCAGTTCGGACAGGGGGGTTTTTCCCGGGGAGCTGTTTTTT. Amino acid sequence: CASSSDRGVFPGELFF.

The gene calls are TRBV7-9 and TRBJ1-2; D is unclear. The germline V gene encodes CDR1 SEHNR and CDR2 FQNEAQ (reference sequence). The V and J ends lost 3 bases and 6 bases respectively, with 11 bases between them. The CDR3 spans 13 residues. The CDR3 loop reads CASSLKGSDGYTF. CDR3 in DNA: TGTGCCAGCAGCTTGAAAGGGAGCGATGGCTACACCTTC.

The chain recombines TRBV5-5 with TRBJ1-5; 7 bases match TRBD1. The V and J ends lost 2 bases and 0 bases, in that order; junction bases with no gene match: 2. Per germline, CDR1 SGHKS and CDR2 YYEKEE (reference sequence). The CDR3 totals 15 residues. CDR3: CASSLTGDSNQPQHF. In DNA form, the CDR3 reads TGTGCCAGCAGCTTAACAGGGGATAGCAATCAGCCCCAGCATTTT. Variable domain in full (rest from reference TRBV5-5 and TRBJ1-5): DAGVTQSPTHLIKTRGQQVTLRCSPISGHKSVSWYQQVLGQGPQFIFQYYEKEERGRGNFPDRFSARQFPNYSSELNVNALLLGDSALYLCASSLTGDSNQPQHFGDGTRLSIL.

The chain recombines TRBV25-1 with TRBJ1-1; no firm D call. Germline V gives CDR1 MGHDK, CDR2 SYGVNS. CDR3 size: 16 residues. The V gene lost 6 bases and the J gene lost 2 bases, with 19 bases spanning the gap. The CDR3 spells CASREPTGNDNTEAFF. CDR3 DNA: TGTGCCAGCAGGGAACCCACGGGGAACGATAACACTGAAGCTTTCTTT.

This chain uses TRBV5-4 with TRBJ1-1, with D possibly matching TRBD1 (5 bases). The V and J ends lost 10 bases and 0 bases respectively, with 19 bases between them. Looked up from germline, CDR1 is SGHNT and CDR2 is YYREEE (reference sequence). This CDR3 spans 15 amino acids. CDR3 region: CAAAWRGTVNTEAFF. The CDR3, as DNA: TGTGCCGCAGCTTGGAGGGGCACGGTGAACACTGAAGCTTTCTTT.

There are a few counts of this clone. In nucleotides, the CDR3 is TGTGCCAGCAGCTTAGATCCGGGTCCTAATTCACCCCTCCACTTT. It codes for CASSLDPGPNSPLHF. This rearrangement joins TRBV11-2 to TRBJ1-6; no clear D. The V gene lost 0 bases and the J gene lost 6 bases, with 9 bases spanning the gap. The CDR3 has 15 amino acids. The germline gives CDR1 SGHAT, CDR2 FQNNGV.

V gene TRBV3-1 (or the pseudogene TRBV3-2) combines with J gene TRBJ1-2, with D tentatively TRBD1 (6 bases). The length of the CDR3 is 15 residues. The V end lost 2 bases, the J end lost 4 bases, and 14 bases lay between the germline ends. CDR1 and CDR2 from the germline V gene are LGHDT and YNNKEL (reference sequence). The CDR3 sequence: CASSQTSGVLYGYTF. CDR3 coding DNA: TGTGCCAGCAGCCAAACGTCAGGGGTACTCTATGGCTACACCTTC.

The V gene is TRBV15, the J gene TRBJ1-5, with D tentatively TRBD1 (5 bases). The CDR3 consists of 14 residues. Trimming removed 5 bases at V and 4 bases at J, with 12 bases between. Germline V gene sequence: CDR1 LNHNV, CDR2 YYDKDF (reference sequence). CDR3: CATSEGTSNQPQHF. The CDR3 nucleotides read TGTGCCACCAGCGAAGGGACTTCAAATCAGCCCCAGCATTTT.